Presented here are 24 T cell receptor beta chains from one specimen sequenced in a study of blood T cell repertoires in COVID-19. The assay was immunoSEQ multiplex PCR, and TCRdb's table has in-frame clones only and misses some. This sample has roughly 200,000 clones, with just over 85% found just once. Sequencing was performed on peripheral blood. Receptors originate from a man between 18 and 35 years old with active or convalescent COVID-19.

The chain uses TRBV2 and TRBJ2-1; 7 bases align to TRBD2. The CDR3 runs to 14 residues. J gave up 9 bases and V 3 bases, and 8 bases lay outside the gene matches. Germline lookup yields CDR1 SNHLY and CDR2 FYNNEI. DNA for the CDR3: TGTGCCAGCAGTGAGGTTCGGGGGGAAGGTGAGCAGTTCTTC. Its translation: CASSEVRGEGEQFF. The variable domain in full, completed from reference TRBV2 and TRBJ2-1, reads EPEVTQTPSHQVTQMGQEVILRCVPISNHLYFYWYRQILGQKVEFLVSFYNNEISEKSEIFDDQFSVERPDGSNFTLKIRSTKLEDSAMYFCASSEVRGEGEQFFGPGTRLTVL.

The chain combines TRBV27 with TRBJ2-6; the D gene is possibly TRBD1 (5 bases). The CDR3 runs to 15 residues. CDR1 is MNHEY, CDR2 SMNVEV, per germline (reference sequence). V lost 2 bases and J 2 bases, leaving 7 bases between the germline ends. CDR3 protein: CASSLRRAGANVLTF. The CDR3 bases are TGTGCCAGCAGTTTACGCAGGGCTGGGGCCAACGTCCTGACTTTC.

This clone was counted a single time. The rearrangement uses TRBV5-1 and TRBJ1-2, with 8 positions matching TRBD1. J gave up 4 bases and V 4 bases, and 9 bases lay outside the gene matches. This CDR3 comprises 15 residues. The germline CDR1 and CDR2 sequences are SGHRS and YFSETQ. As DNA, the CDR3 is TGCGCCAGCAGCCAGGGACAGGCTGGAGGCTATGGCTACACCTTC. It encodes CASSQGQAGGYGYTF.

V and J are TRBV2 and TRBJ1-2, with 10 bases identical to TRBD1. The CDR3 has 13 amino acids. Germline CDR1 is SNHLY and CDR2 is FYNNEI. J was trimmed by 5 bases and V by 6 bases; bases with no gene match: 3. CDR3 in DNA: TGTGCCAGCAGCCCGGGACAGGGGTATGGCTACACCTTC. It specifies CASSPGQGYGYTF.

V is TRBV3-1 (or the pseudogene TRBV3-2) and J is TRBJ1-2, with 9 positions matching TRBD1. With 5 bases clipped from V and 5 bases from J, the junction kept 9 bases outside the gene matches. From germline, CDR1 is LGHDT and CDR2 YNNKEL (reference sequence). The CDR3 totals 15 residues. The DNA for the CDR3 is TGTGCCAGCAGCACTTGGGACAGGGAGGGTTATGGCTACACCTTC. Protein sequence: CASSTWDREGYGYTF.

The rearrangement joins TRBV19 to TRBJ2-7; D is possibly TRBD1 (6 bases). There are 12 residues in the CDR3. Germline V gene sequence: CDR1 LNHDA, CDR2 SQIVND (reference sequence). Trimming removed 5 bases from V and 5 bases from J, with 10 bases in between. CDR3 DNA: TGTGCCAGTAGTCAGGGGTTCAACGAGCAGTACTTC. The encoded protein is CASSQGFNEQYF.

The genes are TRBV27 and TRBJ2-7; TRBD2 aligns across 7 bases. Trimming cost V 6 bases and J 7 bases; bases outside gene matches: 9. Germline loops: CDR1 MNHEY, CDR2 SMNVEV (reference sequence). This CDR3 has 13 residues. Here the CDR3 DNA reads TGTGCCAGCAGAGACGCGGGAGTGGGGGAGCAGTACTTC. Amino acids: CASRDAGVGEQYF.

The rearrangement joins TRBV5-4 to TRBJ2-5, with D possibly matching TRBD1 (6 bases). Germline loops: CDR1 SGHNT, CDR2 YYREEE (reference sequence). V dropped 3 bases and J dropped 2 bases, with 8 bases sitting between them. There are 13 residues in the CDR3. The CDR3 region has the DNA TGTGCCAGCAGCTCACAGGGTCAAGAGACCCAGTACTTC. Translated, it gives CASSSQGQETQYF.

V is TRBV18 and J is TRBJ1-5; weak D call: TRBD1 (5 bases). Between the trimmed V and J ends, which lost 1 base and 4 bases, there was a span of 8 bases. Germline lookup yields CDR1 KGHSH and CDR2 LQKENI. The CDR3 consists of 14 residues. The CDR3 region has the DNA TGTGCCAGCTCACCACGAGACAGTAATCAGCCCCAGCATTTT. Translating it yields CASSPRDSNQPQHF.

This sequence joins TRBV28 and TRBJ1-5, with 12 bases aligning to TRBD1. Looked up from germline, CDR1 is MDHEN and CDR2 is SYDVKM. The CDR3 extends over 15 amino acids. V shed 3 bases, J shed 6 bases, and the junction held 3 bases outside the gene matches. The CDR3 nucleotides are TGTGCCAGCAGTTTGGGGACAGGGGGCCTTCAGCCCCAGCATTTT. Translating it yields CASSLGTGGLQPQHF.

This chain links TRBV11-2 with TRBJ1-1; D is uncertain. The V gene's germline CDR1 is SGHAT and CDR2 FQNNGV. The CDR3 length is 13 residues. Trimming took off 1 base at V and 8 bases at J, with 11 bases between the two ends. CDR3 sequence reads: CASSLAGSGEAFF. As DNA, the CDR3 is TGTGCCAGCAGCTTAGCGGGGAGCGGAGAAGCTTTCTTT.

V and J are TRBV30 and TRBJ1-1, with no clear D. The CDR3 spans 13 residues. Germline CDR1 is GTSNPN and CDR2 is SVGIG (reference sequence). Trimming took 0 bases from V and 11 from J, leaving 16 bases between them. The DNA for the CDR3 is TGTGCCTGGAGTGTATTTGGGCGTCTCCCTGCTTTCTTT. Translated: CAWSVFGRLPAFF.

This chain's CDR3 is CASSTGLASPNEQFF. The CDR3 DNA reads TGTGCCAGCAGTACCGGACTAGCGTCTCCCAATGAGCAGTTCTTC. The gene calls are TRBV6-5 and TRBJ2-1; TRBD2 agrees at 9 bases. This CDR3 has 15 amino acids. V shed 5 bases and J 6 bases; nucleotides not matched to a gene: 8. Per germline, CDR1 MNHEY and CDR2 SVGAGI.

This chain connects TRBV10-3 to TRBJ2-7, with D uncertain. V gave up 4 bases and J gave up 3 bases, with 4 bases separating them. The CDR3 is 11 amino acids. Germline assignment: CDR1 ENHRY and CDR2 SYGVKD. The CDR3 spells CAISAHYEQYF. The CDR3 DNA reads as TGTGCCATCAGTGCACACTACGAGCAGTACTTC.

J is TRBJ2-3 and V is TRBV7-3; 10 nucleotides match TRBD2. The CDR3 totals 15 residues. Unmatched junction bases numbered 3, after V lost 5 bases and J lost 1 base. Germline V gene lookup returns CDR1 SGHTA and CDR2 FQGTGA. The CDR3 protein is CASSIGTSGTDTQYF. Here the CDR3 DNA reads TGTGCCAGCAGCATAGGGACTAGCGGCACAGATACGCAGTATTTT.

This chain uses TRBV9 with TRBJ1-1, with D hard to call. Per germline, CDR1 SGDLS and CDR2 YYNGEE. Trimming took 6 bases from V and 1 from J, leaving 10 bases between them. CDR3 size: 13 residues. The CDR3 sequence: CASNFAGNTEAFF. Written as DNA, the CDR3 is TGTGCCAGCAACTTCGCCGGGAACACTGAAGCTTTCTTT.

This sequence joins TRBV30 and TRBJ1-2, with D uncertain. CDR3 length: 12 residues. V was pared by 3 bases and J by 3 bases, with 8 bases between. Germline values: CDR1 GTSNPN, CDR2 SVGIG (reference sequence). The CDR3: CAWSIEDYGYTF. The CDR3 nucleotides read TGTGCCTGGAGCATAGAGGACTATGGCTACACCTTC.

The gene calls are TRBV7-9 and TRBJ2-7; TRBD1 aligns across 7 bases. The V segment lost 4 bases and the J segment 4 bases; nucleotides outside the gene matches: 4. The CDR3 has 13 amino acids. Germline V gene lookup returns CDR1 SEHNR and CDR2 FQNEAQ (reference sequence). The CDR3 DNA reads as TGTGCCAGCAGCTCCGGGACAGATTACGAGCAGTACTTC. Its translation: CASSSGTDYEQYF.

The chain is built from TRBV29-1 and TRBJ2-3, with 9 bases lining up with TRBD1. Looked up from germline, CDR1 is SQVTM and CDR2 is ANQGSEA. CDR3 length equals 16 residues. J was trimmed by 2 bases and V by 4 bases; bases with no gene match: 10. CDR3 sequence reads: CSVVGRDRVVTDTQYF. The CDR3 DNA is TGCAGCGTTGTGGGGAGGGACAGGGTTGTCACAGATACGCAGTATTTT.

The chain has TRBV28 and TRBJ1-1, with 10 bases identical to TRBD1. J gave up 0 bases and V 7 bases, and 11 bases lay outside the gene matches. CDR1 is MDHEN, CDR2 SYDVKM, per germline. This CDR3 is built from 17 residues. The CDR3 sequence is CASNAGQGVLMNTEAFF. The CDR3, as DNA: TGTGCCAGCAACGCCGGACAGGGGGTTCTTATGAACACTGAAGCTTTCTTT. The whole variable domain, remainder taken from reference TRBV28 and TRBJ1-1, is DVKVTQSSRYLVKRTGEKVFLECVQDMDHENMFWYRQDPGLGLRLIYFSYDVKMKEKGDIPEGYSVSREKKERFSLILESASTNQTSMYLCASNAGQGVLMNTEAFFGQGTRLTVV.

The chain joins TRBV5-1 to TRBJ1-1; 10 bases map to TRBD1. The CDR3 has 14 residues. Germline-derived CDR1 and CDR2 are SGHRS and YFSETQ. With 4 bases clipped from V and 4 bases from J, the junction kept 4 bases outside the gene matches. CDR3: CASSARDRGTEAFF. CDR3 in DNA: TGCGCCAGCAGCGCCCGGGACAGGGGCACTGAAGCTTTCTTT.

This chain links TRBV10-3 with TRBJ2-7; 8 nucleotides line up with TRBD1. The CDR3 is 16 amino acids. Germline trimming cut 0 bases from V and 2 bases from J; bases unmatched to any gene: 6. From germline, CDR1 is ENHRY and CDR2 SYGVKD. The CDR3 DNA follows: TGTGCCATCAGTGAGTCCCAGGGGGCCCTACCCTACGAGCAGTACTTC. Translated: CAISESQGALPYEQYF.

The V call is TRBV7-8, the J call TRBJ1-3, with 8 nucleotides matching TRBD1. The CDR3 extends over 15 amino acids. Germline values: CDR1 SGHVS, CDR2 FQNEAQ. Trimming took 0 bases from V and 5 from J; bases not matched to a gene: 3. The CDR3 is CASSLADRERNTIYF. In DNA form, the CDR3 reads TGTGCCAGCAGCTTAGCGGACAGGGAGAGAAACACCATATATTTT.

This chain uses TRBV6-2 or TRBV6-3 with TRBJ2-2; 8 positions agree with TRBD2. Germline-derived CDR1 and CDR2 are MNHEY and SVGEGT. The trim removed 5 bases at V and 6 bases at J, leaving 11 bases unmatched. This CDR3 has 16 residues. The CDR3 nucleotides are TGTGCCAGCAGTCACCGGCGGGGACTAGTGGCCGGGGAGCTGTTTTTT. Protein: CASSHRRGLVAGELFF.